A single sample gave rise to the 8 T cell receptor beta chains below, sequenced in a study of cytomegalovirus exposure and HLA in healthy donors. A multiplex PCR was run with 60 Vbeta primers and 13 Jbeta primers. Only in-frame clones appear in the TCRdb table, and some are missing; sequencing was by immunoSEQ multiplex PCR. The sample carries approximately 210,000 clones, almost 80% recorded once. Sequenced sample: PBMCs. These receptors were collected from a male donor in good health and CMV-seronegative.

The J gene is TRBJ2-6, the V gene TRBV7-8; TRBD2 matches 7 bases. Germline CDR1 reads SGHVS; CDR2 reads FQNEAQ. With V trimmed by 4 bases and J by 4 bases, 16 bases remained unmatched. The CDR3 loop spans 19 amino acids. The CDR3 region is CASSSHMRRGREGANVLTF. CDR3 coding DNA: TGTGCCAGCAGCTCCCACATGCGTCGAGGGAGGGAAGGGGCCAACGTCCTGACTTTC.

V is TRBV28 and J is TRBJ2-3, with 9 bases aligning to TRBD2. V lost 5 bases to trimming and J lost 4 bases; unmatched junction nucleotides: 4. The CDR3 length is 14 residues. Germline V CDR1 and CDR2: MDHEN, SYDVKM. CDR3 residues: CASSVAGAADTQYF. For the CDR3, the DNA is TGTGCCAGCAGTGTAGCGGGAGCAGCAGATACGCAGTATTTT.

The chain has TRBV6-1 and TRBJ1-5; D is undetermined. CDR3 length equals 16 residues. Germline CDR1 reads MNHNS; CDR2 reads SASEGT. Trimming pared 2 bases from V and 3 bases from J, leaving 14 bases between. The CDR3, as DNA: TGTGCCAGCAGTGAAAGGCCAGGTGCTAACAATCAGCCCCAGCATTTT. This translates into CASSERPGANNQPQHF.

The CDR3 DNA follows: TGCGCCAGCAGCTTTGCGATAGCAGACCAAGAGACCCAGTACTTC. The encoded protein is CASSFAIADQETQYF. V usage is TRBV5-1 and J usage is TRBJ2-5; D is unresolved. Per germline, CDR1 SGHRS and CDR2 YFSETQ. Between the trimmed V and J ends, which lost 2 bases and 0 bases, there was a span of 11 bases. CDR3 length equals 15 residues.

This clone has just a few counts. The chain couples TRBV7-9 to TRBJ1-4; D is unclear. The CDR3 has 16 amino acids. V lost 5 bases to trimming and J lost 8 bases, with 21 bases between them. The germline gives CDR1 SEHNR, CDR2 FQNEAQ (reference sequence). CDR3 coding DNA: TGTGCCAGCAGCCCTATCGTTGTCGGTCTCGGGGAAAAACTGTTTTTT. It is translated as CASSPIVVGLGEKLFF. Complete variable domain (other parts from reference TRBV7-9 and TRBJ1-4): DTGVSQNPRHKITKRGQNVTFRCDPISEHNRLYWYRQTLGQGPEFLTYFQNEAQLEKSRLLSDRFSAERPKGSFSTLEIQRTEQGDSAMYLCASSPIVVGLGEKLFFGSGTQLSVL.

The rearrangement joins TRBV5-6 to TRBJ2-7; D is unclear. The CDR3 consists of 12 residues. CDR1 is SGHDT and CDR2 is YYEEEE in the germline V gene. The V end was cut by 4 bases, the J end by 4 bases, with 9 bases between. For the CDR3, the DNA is TGTGCCAGCAGCGCCGAACTGTACGAGCAGTACTTC. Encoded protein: CASSAELYEQYF.

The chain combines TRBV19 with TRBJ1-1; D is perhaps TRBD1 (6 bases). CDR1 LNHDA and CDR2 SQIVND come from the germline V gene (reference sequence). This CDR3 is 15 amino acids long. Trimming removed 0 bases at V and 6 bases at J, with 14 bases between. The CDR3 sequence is CASSIEGRGFPEAFF. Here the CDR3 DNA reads TGTGCCAGTAGTATAGAAGGCAGGGGTTTTCCTGAAGCTTTCTTT.

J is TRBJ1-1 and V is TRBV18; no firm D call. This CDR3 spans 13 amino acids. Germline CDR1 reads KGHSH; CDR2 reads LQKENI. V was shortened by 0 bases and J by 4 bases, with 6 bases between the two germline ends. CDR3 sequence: CASSPPGSTEAFF. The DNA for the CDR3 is TGTGCCAGCTCACCACCCGGTAGCACTGAAGCTTTCTTT.